Sequencing of this TCR beta chain was carried out in a study of blood T cells in healthy people across ages. Then a second PCR, running roughly 6 to 12 cycles, was carried out with a sample-barcoded 5' primer and a J-beta primer mix. All cDNA molecules were each tagged by a template-switch adaptor with 12 random nucleotides. TCRdb re-derived calls from the 5' RACE reads in MiXCR, one entry per CDR3 protein. The sample holds around 800,000 distinct CDR3 sequences, around half seen once. This CDR3 is 14 amino acids long. CDR1 is KGHDR and CDR2 is SFDVKD in the germline V gene. Input material: blood. This receptor was identified in an elderly man in good health. This chain connects TRBV24-1 to TRBJ2-7; 7 nucleotides match TRBD2. The last part of the DNA fits TRBJ2-4 better; the J call may be wrong. The CDR3 is CATSDPGGSDIQYF. CDR3 sequence (DNA): TGTGCCACCAGTGATCCGGGGGGTTCGGACATTCAGTACTTC.